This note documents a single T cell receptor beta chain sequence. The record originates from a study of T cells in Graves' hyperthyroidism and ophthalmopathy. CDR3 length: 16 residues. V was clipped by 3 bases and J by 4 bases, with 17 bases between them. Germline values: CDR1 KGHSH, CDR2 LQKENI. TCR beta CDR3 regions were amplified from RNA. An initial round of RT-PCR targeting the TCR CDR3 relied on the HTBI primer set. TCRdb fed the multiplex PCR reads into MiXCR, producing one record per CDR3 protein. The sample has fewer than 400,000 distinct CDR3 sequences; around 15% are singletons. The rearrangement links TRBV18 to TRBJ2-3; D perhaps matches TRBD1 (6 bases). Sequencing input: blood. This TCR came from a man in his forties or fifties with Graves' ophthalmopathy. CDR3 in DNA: TGTGCCAGCTCACCGAACACAGGGCGGTGGGCAGATACGCAGTATTTT. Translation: CASSPNTGRWADTQYF.